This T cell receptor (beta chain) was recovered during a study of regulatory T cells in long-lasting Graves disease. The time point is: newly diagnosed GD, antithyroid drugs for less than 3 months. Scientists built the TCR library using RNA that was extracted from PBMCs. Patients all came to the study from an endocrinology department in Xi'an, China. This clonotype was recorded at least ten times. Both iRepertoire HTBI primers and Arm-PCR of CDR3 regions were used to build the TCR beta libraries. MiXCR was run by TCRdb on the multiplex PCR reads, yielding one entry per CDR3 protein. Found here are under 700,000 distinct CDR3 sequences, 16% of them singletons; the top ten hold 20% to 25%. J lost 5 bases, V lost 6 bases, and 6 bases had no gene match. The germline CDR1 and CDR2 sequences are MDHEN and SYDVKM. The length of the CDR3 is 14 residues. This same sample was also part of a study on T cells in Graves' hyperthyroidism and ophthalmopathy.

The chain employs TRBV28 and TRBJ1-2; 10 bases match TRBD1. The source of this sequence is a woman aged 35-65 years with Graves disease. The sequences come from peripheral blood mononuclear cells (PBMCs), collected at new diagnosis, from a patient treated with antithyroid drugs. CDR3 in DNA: TGTGCCAGCAGCGAGACAGGGGGCGTTTATGGCTACACCTTC. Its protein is CASSETGGVYGYTF.